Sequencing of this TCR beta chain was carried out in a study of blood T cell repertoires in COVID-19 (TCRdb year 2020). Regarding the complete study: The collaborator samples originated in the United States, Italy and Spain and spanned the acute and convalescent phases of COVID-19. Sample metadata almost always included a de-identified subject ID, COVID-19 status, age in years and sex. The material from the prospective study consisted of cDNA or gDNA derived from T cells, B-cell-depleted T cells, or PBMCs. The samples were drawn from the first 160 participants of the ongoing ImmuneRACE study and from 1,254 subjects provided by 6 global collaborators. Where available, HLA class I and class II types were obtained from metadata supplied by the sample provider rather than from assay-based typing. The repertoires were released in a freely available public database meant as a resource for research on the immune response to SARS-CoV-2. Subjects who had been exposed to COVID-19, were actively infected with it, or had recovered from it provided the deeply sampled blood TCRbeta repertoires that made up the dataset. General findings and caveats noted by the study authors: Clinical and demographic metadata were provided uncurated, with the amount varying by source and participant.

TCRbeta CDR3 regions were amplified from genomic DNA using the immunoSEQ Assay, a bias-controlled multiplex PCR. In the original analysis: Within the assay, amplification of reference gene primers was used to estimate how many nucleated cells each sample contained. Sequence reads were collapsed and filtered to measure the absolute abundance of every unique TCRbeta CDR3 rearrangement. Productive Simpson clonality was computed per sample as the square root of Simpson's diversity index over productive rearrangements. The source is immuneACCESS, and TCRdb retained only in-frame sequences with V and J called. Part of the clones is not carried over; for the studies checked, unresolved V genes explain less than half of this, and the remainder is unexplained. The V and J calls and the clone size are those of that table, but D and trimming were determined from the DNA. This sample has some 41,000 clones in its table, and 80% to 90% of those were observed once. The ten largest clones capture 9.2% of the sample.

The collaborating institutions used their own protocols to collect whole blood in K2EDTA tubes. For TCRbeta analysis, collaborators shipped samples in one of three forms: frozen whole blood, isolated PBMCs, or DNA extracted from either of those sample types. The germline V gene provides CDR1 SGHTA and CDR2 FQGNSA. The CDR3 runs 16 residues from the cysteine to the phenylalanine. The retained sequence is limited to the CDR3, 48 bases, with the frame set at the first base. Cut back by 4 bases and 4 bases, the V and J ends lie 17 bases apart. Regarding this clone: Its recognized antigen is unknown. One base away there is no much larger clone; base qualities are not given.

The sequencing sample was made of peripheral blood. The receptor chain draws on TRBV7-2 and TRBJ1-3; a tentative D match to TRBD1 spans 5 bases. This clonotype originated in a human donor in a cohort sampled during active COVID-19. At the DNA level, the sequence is TGTGCCAGCAGCTCACCTCGGGGGTCGGGGGGAAACACCATATATTTT. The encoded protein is CASSSPRGSGGNTIYF.